A single sample gave rise to the 22 T cell receptor beta chains below, sequenced in a study of T cells in Graves' hyperthyroidism and ophthalmopathy. There were TCR beta CDR3 regions amplified from RNA transcripts. The HTBI primer set was used in a first-round RT-PCR of the TCR CDR3. TCRdb redid the calling of the multiplex PCR reads with MiXCR, one entry per CDR3 protein. This sample has approximately 400,000 distinct CDR3 sequences, with roughly 12% found just once. What was sequenced was blood. The origin of the receptors is a man aged 30 to 45 with Graves' hyperthyroidism that later progressed to Graves' ophthalmopathy.

This clonotype was found many times. This chain connects TRBV28 to TRBJ2-3; perhaps TRBD2 as D (5 bases). Trimming cost V 7 bases and J 1 base, with 9 bases left between them. This CDR3 is built from 13 residues. Germline V gene data show CDR1 as MDHEN and CDR2 as SYDVKM. DNA of the CDR3: TGTGCCAGCAAAACCGGGGGCACAGATACGCAGTATTTT. The encoded protein is CASKTGGTDTQYF.

The table lists this clonotype with a few counts. The chain employs TRBV19 and TRBJ2-3, with 8 bases aligning to TRBD2. V was clipped by 5 bases and J by 2 bases; unmatched bases: 6. The CDR3 extends over 15 amino acids. The germline V gene encodes CDR1 LNHDA and CDR2 SQIVND (reference sequence). The CDR3: CASSSQRGPTDTQYF. As DNA, the CDR3 is TGTGCCAGTAGTTCCCAGCGGGGGCCCACAGATACGCAGTATTTT.

The chain couples TRBV20-1 to TRBJ2-1, with TRBD1 matching over 9 bases. V gave up 1 base and J gave up 0 bases; unmatched junction bases: 1. The CDR3 is made up of 15 amino acids. Looked up from germline, CDR1 is DFQATT and CDR2 is SNEGSKA (reference sequence). The chain's CDR3 is CSARADRGSYNEQFF. Here the CDR3 DNA reads TGCAGTGCTAGAGCGGACAGGGGCTCCTACAATGAGCAGTTCTTC.

This clonotype has ten or more counts. V is TRBV7-2 and J is TRBJ1-5; 8 nucleotides match TRBD1. The length of the CDR3 is 13 residues. Germline CDR1 and CDR2: SGHTA and FQGNSA. Trimming took 4 bases from V and 6 from J; bases not matched to a gene: 2. The CDR3 is CASSWTGSQPQHF. In DNA form, the CDR3 reads TGTGCCAGCAGCTGGACAGGGTCTCAGCCCCAGCATTTT.

Sample share makes this clonotype medium-sized (0.01 to 0.1%). The V gene is TRBV27, the J gene TRBJ1-1; 8 nucleotides align to TRBD1. CDR1 and CDR2 from the germline V gene are MNHEY and SMNVEV (reference sequence). The ends lost 5 bases at V and 3 bases at J; junction bases unmatched: 8. This CDR3 is built from 15 residues. CDR3 amino acids: CASSLRQGQDTEAFF. The CDR3 DNA reads TGTGCCAGCAGTCTACGACAGGGGCAGGACACTGAAGCTTTCTTT.

The chain carries TRBV18 and TRBJ2-3; 12 bases agree with TRBD1. Per the germline V gene, CDR1 is KGHSH and CDR2 is LQKENI. With V trimmed by 4 bases and J by 3 bases, 5 bases remained unmatched. The CDR3 runs 16 residues. CDR3 sequence (DNA): TGTGCCAGCTCACAGCCGGGACAGGGGGCAACAGATACGCAGTATTTT. Its translation: CASSQPGQGATDTQYF. Variable domain in full (rest from reference TRBV18 and TRBJ2-3): NAGVMQNPRHLVRRRGQEARLRCSPMKGHSHVYWYRQLPEEGLKFMVYLQKENIIDESGMPKERFSAEFPKEGPSILRIQQVVRGDSAAYFCASSQPGQGATDTQYFGPGTRLTVL.

Ten or more counts support this clonotype. The chain couples TRBV7-9 to TRBJ2-3, with TRBD1 identical over 8 bases. CDR3 length: 16 amino acids. CDR1 and CDR2 from the germline V gene are SEHNR and FQNEAQ (reference sequence). The J segment lost 2 bases and the V segment lost 5 bases, leaving 9 bases of the junction unmatched. The CDR3 nucleotides are TGTGCCAGCAGCCCAGGGACAGGCTTACTCACAGATACGCAGTATTTT. Translating gives CASSPGTGLLTDTQYF.

This clonotype occurred a few times. The chain recombines TRBV20-1 with TRBJ2-3; the match to TRBD2 covers 15 bases. With 1 base clipped from V and 0 bases from J, the junction kept 14 bases outside the gene matches. Germline V gene lookup returns CDR1 DFQATT and CDR2 SNEGSKA (reference sequence). The CDR3 runs 21 residues. The CDR3 bases are TGCAGTGCTAGAGTATTCGGGACTAGCGGGGGGTCCCCTGCTAGCACAGATACGCAGTATTTT. Protein sequence: CSARVFGTSGGSPASTDTQYF.

This clonotype was detected only a few times. The rearrangement uses TRBV6-2 or TRBV6-3 and TRBJ2-4, with a weak D call TRBD2 (7 bases). This CDR3 is 15 amino acids long. Trimming removed 5 bases from V and 3 bases from J, with 14 bases in between. Germline-derived CDR1 and CDR2 are MNHEY and SVGEGT. The CDR3 DNA is TGTGCCAGCAGTAACGGGGGGCTCGTCAAAAACATTCAGTACTTC. It specifies CASSNGGLVKNIQYF.

This clonotype was observed many times. V and J are TRBV7-9 and TRBJ2-7; D is tentatively TRBD1 or TRBD2 (7 bases each). The V end was cut by 5 bases, the J end by 5 bases, with 19 bases between. Germline CDR1 SEHNR, CDR2 FQNEAQ (reference sequence). This CDR3 spans 15 amino acids. The CDR3: CASSGGGGGRHEQYF. Written as DNA, the CDR3 is TGTGCCAGCAGCGGAGGGGGCGGGGGCCGCCACGAGCAGTACTTC.

With regard to this clonotype: The junction differs from germline at one of its ends, possibly a read error. The gene calls are TRBV6-1 and TRBJ2-1; TRBD2 agrees at 11 bases. This CDR3 contains 15 residues. The germline gives CDR1 MNHNS, CDR2 SASEGT. The CDR3: CTSSERLAGYNEQFF. DNA for the CDR3: TGTACCAGCAGTGAAAGACTAGCGGGGTACAATGAGCAGTTCTTC.

This clonotype has ten or more counts. The CDR3 loop reads CASSSGTGKEKLFF. In nucleotides, the CDR3 is TGTGCCAGCAGTTCCGGGACAGGGAAAGAAAAACTGTTTTTT. The rearrangement uses TRBV12-3 or TRBV12-4 and TRBJ1-4; 9 nucleotides line up with TRBD1. This CDR3 has 14 amino acids. V dropped 4 bases and J dropped 8; count of bases not matched to a gene: 5.

This clonotype was observed at least ten times. DNA of the CDR3: TGTGCCAGCAGTGAACGCCACGGTTCCTATAATTCACCCCTCCACTTT. Translation: CASSERHGSYNSPLHF. The rearrangement uses TRBV6-1 and TRBJ1-6; no clear D gene. V was trimmed by 2 bases and J by 1 base, leaving 9 bases between them. The CDR3 spans 16 residues. Per the germline V gene, CDR1 is MNHNS and CDR2 is SASEGT.

This clonotype was seen many times. V usage is TRBV11-2 and J usage is TRBJ2-3; 11 bases match TRBD2. The ends lost 5 bases at V and 3 bases at J; junction bases unmatched: 10. This CDR3 has 17 amino acids. The germline V gene encodes CDR1 SGHAT and CDR2 FQNNGV. CDR3 sequence reads: CASSRLSGGASTDTQYF. As DNA, the CDR3 is TGTGCCAGCAGCCGCCTTAGCGGGGGGGCATCAACAGATACGCAGTATTTT.

J is TRBJ1-5 and V is TRBV2; 10 positions match TRBD1. V lost 4 bases, J lost 2 bases, and 5 bases stayed unmatched. Per germline, CDR1 SNHLY and CDR2 FYNNEI. This CDR3 comprises 16 residues. This CDR3 is CASSGQGAVGNQPQHF. The DNA for the CDR3 is TGTGCCAGCAGTGGACAGGGGGCAGTTGGCAATCAGCCCCAGCATTTT.

This clonotype has only a few counts. The V and J genes are TRBV10-3 and TRBJ2-7; 11 bases are a match to TRBD1. This CDR3 spans 14 amino acids. CDR1 ENHRY and CDR2 SYGVKD come from the germline V gene. V was clipped by 11 bases and J by 5 bases; unmatched bases: 11. This CDR3 reads CAAAARTGGDEQYF. The CDR3, as DNA: TGTGCCGCCGCGGCCCGGACAGGGGGCGACGAGCAGTACTTC.

This clonotype occurred many times. J is TRBJ1-2 and V is TRBV7-8; D gene uncertain. Looked up from germline, CDR1 is SGHVS and CDR2 is FQNEAQ. The V end lost 1 base, the J end lost 0 bases, and 9 bases lay between the germline ends. This CDR3 is 15 amino acids long. The CDR3 DNA follows: TGTGCCAGCAGCTTAGGACCCGGAGCTAACTATGGCTACACCTTC. Translated, it gives CASSLGPGANYGYTF.

This clonotype has more than one count but fewer than ten. The CDR3, as DNA: TGCAGTGCTAGAGGGGTTACGTTTAGCAATCAGCCCCAGCATTTT. It yields the protein CSARGVTFSNQPQHF. V usage is TRBV20-1 and J usage is TRBJ1-5; D not resolved. The V gene's germline CDR1 is DFQATT and CDR2 SNEGSKA (reference sequence). This CDR3 is 15 amino acids long. Trimming removed 1 base from V and 0 bases from J, with 10 bases in between.

Many counts were recorded for this clonotype. This chain connects TRBV6-1 to TRBJ1-1, with D possibly being TRBD1 (6 bases). Germline CDR1 and CDR2: MNHNS and SASEGT. V shed 5 bases and J shed 0 bases, with 13 bases lying between them. The CDR3 has 15 residues. This chain's CDR3 is CASSLTGILNTEAFF. CDR3 bases: TGTGCCAGCAGTTTAACAGGGATTTTGAACACTGAAGCTTTCTTT.

This clonotype was observed many times. The chain combines TRBV12-3 or TRBV12-4 with TRBJ2-7; the match to TRBD1 covers 10 bases. V was pared by 5 bases and J by 3 bases, with 4 bases of the junction left unmatched. The CDR3 has 14 amino acids. DNA for the CDR3: TGTGCCAGCAGTGTCCGGGACAGGGGCTACGAGCAGTACTTC. Translated: CASSVRDRGYEQYF.

The sample holds many counts of this clonotype. J is TRBJ2-7 and V is TRBV20-1; 7 bases are a match to TRBD1. The CDR3 consists of 12 residues. Trimming at V came to 7 bases and at J to 4 bases, leaving 7 bases not matched to a gene. Germline assignment: CDR1 DFQATT and CDR2 SNEGSKA (reference sequence). In nucleotides, the CDR3 is TGCAGTGTGCGCCAGGGGGAATACGAGCAGTACTTC. The encoded protein is CSVRQGEYEQYF.

This clonotype came up many times. The chain recombines TRBV2 with TRBJ1-2; unclear D gene. CDR1 is SNHLY and CDR2 is FYNNEI in the germline V gene. V shed 3 bases and J shed 0 bases, with 5 bases lying between them. The CDR3 covers 13 residues. CDR3 amino acids: CASSDTANYGYTF. CDR3 bases: TGTGCCAGCAGTGACACCGCTAACTATGGCTACACCTTC.